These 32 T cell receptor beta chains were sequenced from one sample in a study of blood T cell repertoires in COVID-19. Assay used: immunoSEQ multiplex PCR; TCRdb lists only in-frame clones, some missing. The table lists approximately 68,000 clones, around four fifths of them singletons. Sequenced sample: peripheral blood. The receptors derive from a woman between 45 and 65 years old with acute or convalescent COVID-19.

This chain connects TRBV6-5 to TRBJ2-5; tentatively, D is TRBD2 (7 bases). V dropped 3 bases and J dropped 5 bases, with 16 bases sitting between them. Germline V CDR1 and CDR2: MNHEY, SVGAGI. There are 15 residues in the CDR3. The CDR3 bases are TGTGCCAGCAGTTATGGGGCGGGGGCGCACGAGACCCAGTACTTC. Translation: CASSYGAGAHETQYF.

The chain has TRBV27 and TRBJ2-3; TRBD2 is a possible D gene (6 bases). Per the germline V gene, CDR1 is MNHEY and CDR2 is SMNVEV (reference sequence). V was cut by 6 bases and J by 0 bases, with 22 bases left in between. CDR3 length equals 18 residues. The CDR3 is CASRLRVAEQTSTDTQYF. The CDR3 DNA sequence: TGTGCCAGCAGGCTTAGAGTAGCGGAACAGACTAGCACAGATACGCAGTATTTT.

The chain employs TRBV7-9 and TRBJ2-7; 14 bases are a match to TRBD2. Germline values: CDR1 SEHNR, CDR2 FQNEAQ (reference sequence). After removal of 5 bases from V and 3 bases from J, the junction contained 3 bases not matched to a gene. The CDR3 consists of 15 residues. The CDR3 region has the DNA TGTGCCAGCAGCCGGGGACTAGCGGGAGACTACGAGCAGTACTTC. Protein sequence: CASSRGLAGDYEQYF.

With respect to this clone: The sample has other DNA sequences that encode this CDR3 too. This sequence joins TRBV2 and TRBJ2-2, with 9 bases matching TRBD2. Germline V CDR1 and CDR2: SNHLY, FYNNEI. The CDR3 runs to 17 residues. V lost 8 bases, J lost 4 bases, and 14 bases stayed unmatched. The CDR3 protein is CASGRGGGAQITGELFF. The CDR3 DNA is TGTGCCAGCGGGCGGGGCGGGGGGGCCCAAATCACCGGGGAGCTGTTTTTT.

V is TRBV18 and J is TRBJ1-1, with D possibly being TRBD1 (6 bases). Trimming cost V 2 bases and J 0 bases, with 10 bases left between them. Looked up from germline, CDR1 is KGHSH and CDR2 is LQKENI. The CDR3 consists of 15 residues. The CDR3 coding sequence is TGTGCCAGCTCACCAAGACAGGAGCTGAACACTGAAGCTTTCTTT. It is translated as CASSPRQELNTEAFF.

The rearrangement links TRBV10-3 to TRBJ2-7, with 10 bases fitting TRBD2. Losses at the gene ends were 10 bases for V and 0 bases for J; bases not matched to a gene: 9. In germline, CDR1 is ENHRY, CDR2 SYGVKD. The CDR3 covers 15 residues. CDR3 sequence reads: CATGGAGGNSYEQYF. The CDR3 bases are TGTGCCACAGGGGGAGCGGGAGGGAACTCCTACGAGCAGTACTTC.

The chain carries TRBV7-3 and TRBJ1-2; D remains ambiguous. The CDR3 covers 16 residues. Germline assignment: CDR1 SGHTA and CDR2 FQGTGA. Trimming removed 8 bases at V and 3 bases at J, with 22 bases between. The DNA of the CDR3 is TGTGCCAGCTTAAAACTCTCCATCCGAGAGGACTATGGCTACACCTTC. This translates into CASLKLSIREDYGYTF. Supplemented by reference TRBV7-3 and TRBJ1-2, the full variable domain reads GAGVSQTPSNKVTEKGKYVELRCDPISGHTALYWYRQSLGQGPEFLIYFQGTGAADDSGLPNDRFFAVRPEGSVSTLKIQRTERGDSAVYLCASLKLSIREDYGYTFGSGTRLTVV.

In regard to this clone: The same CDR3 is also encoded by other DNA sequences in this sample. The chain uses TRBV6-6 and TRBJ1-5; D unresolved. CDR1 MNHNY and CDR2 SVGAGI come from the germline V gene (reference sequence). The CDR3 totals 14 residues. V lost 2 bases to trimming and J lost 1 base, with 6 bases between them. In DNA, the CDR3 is TGTGCCAGCAGTTACGCGGAGAGCAATCAGCCCCAGCATTTT. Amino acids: CASSYAESNQPQHF.

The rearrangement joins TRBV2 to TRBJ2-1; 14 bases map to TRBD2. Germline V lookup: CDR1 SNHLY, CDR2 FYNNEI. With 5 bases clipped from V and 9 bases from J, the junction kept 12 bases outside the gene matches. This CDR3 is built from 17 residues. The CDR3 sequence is CASSSLGGTSGRAEQFF. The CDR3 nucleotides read TGTGCCAGCAGTTCACTGGGGGGGACTAGCGGGAGAGCTGAGCAGTTCTTC.

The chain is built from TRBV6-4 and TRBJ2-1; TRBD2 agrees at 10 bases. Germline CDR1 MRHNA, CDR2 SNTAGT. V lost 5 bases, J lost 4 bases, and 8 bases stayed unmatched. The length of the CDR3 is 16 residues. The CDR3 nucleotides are TGTGCCAGCAGTCTCACTAGCGGGGAAGATTACAATGAGCAGTTCTTC. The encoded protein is CASSLTSGEDYNEQFF.

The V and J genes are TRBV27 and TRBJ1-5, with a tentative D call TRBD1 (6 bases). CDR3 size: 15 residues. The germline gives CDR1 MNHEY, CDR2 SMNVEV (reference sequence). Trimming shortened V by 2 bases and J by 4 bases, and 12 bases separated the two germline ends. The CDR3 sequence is CASSLGTIGNQPQHF. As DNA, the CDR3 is TGTGCCAGCAGTTTAGGGACAATTGGGAATCAGCCCCAGCATTTT.

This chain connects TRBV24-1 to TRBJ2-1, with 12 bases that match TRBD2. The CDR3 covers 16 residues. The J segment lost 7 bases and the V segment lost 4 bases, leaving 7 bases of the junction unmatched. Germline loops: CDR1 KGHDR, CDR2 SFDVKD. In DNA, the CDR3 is TGTGCCACCAGTGAACCGACTAGCGGGAGTATTAATGAGCAGTTCTTC. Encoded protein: CATSEPTSGSINEQFF.

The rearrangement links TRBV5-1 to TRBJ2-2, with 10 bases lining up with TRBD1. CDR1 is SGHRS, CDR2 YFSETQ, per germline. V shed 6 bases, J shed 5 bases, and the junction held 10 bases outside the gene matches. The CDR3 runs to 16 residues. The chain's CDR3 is CASTRLTGGATGELFF. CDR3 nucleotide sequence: TGCGCCAGCACCAGATTGACAGGGGGCGCGACCGGGGAGCTGTTTTTT.

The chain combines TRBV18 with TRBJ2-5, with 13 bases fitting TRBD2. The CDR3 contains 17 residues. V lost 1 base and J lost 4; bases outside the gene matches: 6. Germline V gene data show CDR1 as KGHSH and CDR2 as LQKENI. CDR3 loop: CASSPLTGTSGIETQYF. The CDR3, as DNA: TGTGCCAGCTCACCACTAACTGGGACTAGCGGGATAGAGACCCAGTACTTC.

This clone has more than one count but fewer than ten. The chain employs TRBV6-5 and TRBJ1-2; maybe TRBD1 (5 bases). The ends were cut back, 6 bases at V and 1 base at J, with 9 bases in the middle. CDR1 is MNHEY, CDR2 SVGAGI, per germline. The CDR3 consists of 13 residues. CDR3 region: CASSPDSNYGYTF. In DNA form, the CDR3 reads TGTGCCAGCAGCCCCGACAGTAACTATGGCTACACCTTC.

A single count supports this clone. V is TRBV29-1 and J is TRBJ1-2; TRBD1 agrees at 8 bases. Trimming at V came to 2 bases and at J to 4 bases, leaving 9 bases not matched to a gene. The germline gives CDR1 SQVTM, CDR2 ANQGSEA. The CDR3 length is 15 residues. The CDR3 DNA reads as TGCAGCGTTGAATTGGTGACAGGGGTGTTCTATGGCTACACCTTC. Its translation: CSVELVTGVFYGYTF. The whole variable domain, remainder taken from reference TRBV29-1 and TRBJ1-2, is SAVISQKPSRDICQRGTSLTIQCQVDSQVTMMFWYRQQPGQSLTLIATANQGSEATYESGFVIDKFPISRPNLTFSTLTVSNMSPEDSSIYLCSVELVTGVFYGYTFGSGTRLTVV.

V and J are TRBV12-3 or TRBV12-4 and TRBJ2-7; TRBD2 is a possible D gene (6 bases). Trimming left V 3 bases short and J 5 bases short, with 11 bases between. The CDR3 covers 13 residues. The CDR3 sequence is CASSLDYSNEQYF. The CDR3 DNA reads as TGTGCCAGCAGTTTGGACTATTCTAACGAGCAGTACTTC.

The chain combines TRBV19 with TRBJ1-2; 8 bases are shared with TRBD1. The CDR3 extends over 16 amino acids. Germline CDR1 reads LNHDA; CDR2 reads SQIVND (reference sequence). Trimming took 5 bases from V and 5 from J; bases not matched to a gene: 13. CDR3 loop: CASSPGQGSVIYGYTF. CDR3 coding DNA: TGTGCCAGTAGTCCAGGACAGGGATCGGTCATATATGGCTACACCTTC. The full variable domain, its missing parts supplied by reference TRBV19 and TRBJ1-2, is DGGITQSPKYLFRKEGQNVTLSCEQNLNHDAMYWYRQDPGQGLRLIYYSQIVNDFQKGDIAEGYSVSREKKESFPLTVTSAQKNPTAFYLCASSPGQGSVIYGYTFGSGTRLTVV.

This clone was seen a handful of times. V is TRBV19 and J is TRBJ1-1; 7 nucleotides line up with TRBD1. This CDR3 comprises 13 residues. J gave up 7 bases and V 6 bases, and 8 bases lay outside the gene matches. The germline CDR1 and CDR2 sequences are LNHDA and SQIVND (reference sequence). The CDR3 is CASSPSRTGEAFF. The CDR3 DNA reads TGTGCCAGTAGCCCAAGTAGGACAGGTGAAGCTTTCTTT.

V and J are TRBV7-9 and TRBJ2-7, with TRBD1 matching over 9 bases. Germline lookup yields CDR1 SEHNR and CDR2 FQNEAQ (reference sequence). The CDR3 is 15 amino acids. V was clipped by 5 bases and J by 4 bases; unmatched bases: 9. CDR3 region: CASSPRDRARYEQYF. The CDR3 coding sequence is TGTGCCAGCAGCCCCCGGGACAGGGCACGGTACGAGCAGTACTTC.

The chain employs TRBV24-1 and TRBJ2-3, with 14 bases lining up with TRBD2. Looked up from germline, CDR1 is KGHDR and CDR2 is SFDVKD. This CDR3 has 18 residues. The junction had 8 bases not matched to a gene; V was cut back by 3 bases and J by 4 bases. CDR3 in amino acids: CATSDPGTSGSFADTQYF. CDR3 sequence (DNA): TGTGCCACCAGTGATCCCGGGACTAGCGGGAGTTTCGCAGATACGCAGTATTTT.

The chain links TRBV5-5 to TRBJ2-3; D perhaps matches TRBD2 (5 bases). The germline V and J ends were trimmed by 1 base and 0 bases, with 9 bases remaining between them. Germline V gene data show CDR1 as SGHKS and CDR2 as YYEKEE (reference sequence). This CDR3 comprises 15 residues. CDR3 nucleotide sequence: TGTGCCAGCAGCTTGCGGGGAGCTAGCACAGATACGCAGTATTTT. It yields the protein CASSLRGASTDTQYF.

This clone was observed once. CDR3 bases: TGTGCCAGCACTCCAGGGACTAGCGGGAGAAATGAGCAGTACTTC. As protein: CASTPGTSGRNEQYF. The gene calls are TRBV27 and TRBJ2-7; 14 bases align to TRBD2. The CDR3 loop spans 15 amino acids. Unmatched junction bases numbered 9, after V lost 7 bases and J lost 7 bases. Per the germline V gene, CDR1 is MNHEY and CDR2 is SMNVEV (reference sequence).

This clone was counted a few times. CDR3 sequence (DNA): TGTGCCAGCAAGACTTACACCTACGAGCAGTACTTC. Protein product: CASKTYTYEQYF. This rearrangement joins TRBV28 to TRBJ2-7; no clear D. The CDR3 extends over 12 amino acids. The germline V and J ends were trimmed by 7 bases and 2 bases, with 9 bases remaining between them. Germline assignment: CDR1 MDHEN and CDR2 SYDVKM.

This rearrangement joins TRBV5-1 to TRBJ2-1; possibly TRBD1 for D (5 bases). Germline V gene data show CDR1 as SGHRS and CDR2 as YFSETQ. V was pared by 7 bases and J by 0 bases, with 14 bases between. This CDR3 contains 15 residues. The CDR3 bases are TGCGCCAGCCGTCCGACAGAATACTCCTACAATGAGCAGTTCTTC. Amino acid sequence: CASRPTEYSYNEQFF.

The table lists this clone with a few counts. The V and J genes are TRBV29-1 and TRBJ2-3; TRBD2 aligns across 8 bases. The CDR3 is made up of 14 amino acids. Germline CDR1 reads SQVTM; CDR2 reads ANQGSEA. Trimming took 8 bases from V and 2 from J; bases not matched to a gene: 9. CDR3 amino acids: CSMGSGVHTDTQYF. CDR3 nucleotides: TGCAGCATGGGTAGCGGGGTGCACACAGATACGCAGTATTTT.

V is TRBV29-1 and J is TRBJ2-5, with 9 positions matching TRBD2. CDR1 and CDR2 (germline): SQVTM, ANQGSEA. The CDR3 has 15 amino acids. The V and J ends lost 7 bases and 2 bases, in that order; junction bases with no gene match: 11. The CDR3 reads CSGVRLAGPQETQYF. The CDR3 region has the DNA TGCAGCGGGGTTAGGCTAGCGGGGCCGCAAGAGACCCAGTACTTC. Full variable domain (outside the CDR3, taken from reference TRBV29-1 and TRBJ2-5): SAVISQKPSRDICQRGTSLTIQCQVDSQVTMMFWYRQQPGQSLTLIATANQGSEATYESGFVIDKFPISRPNLTFSTLTVSNMSPEDSSIYLCSGVRLAGPQETQYFGPGTRLLVL.

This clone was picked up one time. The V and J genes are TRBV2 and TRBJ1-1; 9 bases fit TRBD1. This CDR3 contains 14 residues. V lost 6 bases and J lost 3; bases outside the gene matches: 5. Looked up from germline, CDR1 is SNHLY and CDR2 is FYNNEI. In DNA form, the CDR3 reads TGTGCCAGCAGGGACGGGACAGGGTACACTGAAGCTTTCTTT. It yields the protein CASRDGTGYTEAFF.

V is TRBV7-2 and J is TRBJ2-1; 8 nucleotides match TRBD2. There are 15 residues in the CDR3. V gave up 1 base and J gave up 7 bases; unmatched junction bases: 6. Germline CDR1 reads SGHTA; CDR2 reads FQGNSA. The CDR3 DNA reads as TGTGCCAGCAGCTTAGGTAGCGGGGAGTGGAATGAGCAGTTCTTC. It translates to CASSLGSGEWNEQFF.

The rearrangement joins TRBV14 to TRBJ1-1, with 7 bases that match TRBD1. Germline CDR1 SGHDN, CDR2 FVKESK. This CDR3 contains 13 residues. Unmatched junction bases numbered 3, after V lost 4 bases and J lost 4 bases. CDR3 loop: CASSRQGGTEAFF. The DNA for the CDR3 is TGTGCCAGCAGCCGGCAGGGGGGCACTGAAGCTTTCTTT.

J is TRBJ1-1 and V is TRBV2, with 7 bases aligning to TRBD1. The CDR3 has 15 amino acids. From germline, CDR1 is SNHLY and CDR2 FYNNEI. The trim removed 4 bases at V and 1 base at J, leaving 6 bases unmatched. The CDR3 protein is CASSGGRTGNTEAFF. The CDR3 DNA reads TGTGCCAGCAGTGGGGGTAGGACAGGGAACACTGAAGCTTTCTTT.

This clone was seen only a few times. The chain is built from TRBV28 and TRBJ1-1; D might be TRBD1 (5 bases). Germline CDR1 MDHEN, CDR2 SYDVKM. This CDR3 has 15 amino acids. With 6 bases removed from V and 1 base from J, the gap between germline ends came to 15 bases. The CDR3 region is CASSMAQGGNTEAFF. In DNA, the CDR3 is TGTGCCAGCAGCATGGCCCAGGGTGGGAACACTGAAGCTTTCTTT.